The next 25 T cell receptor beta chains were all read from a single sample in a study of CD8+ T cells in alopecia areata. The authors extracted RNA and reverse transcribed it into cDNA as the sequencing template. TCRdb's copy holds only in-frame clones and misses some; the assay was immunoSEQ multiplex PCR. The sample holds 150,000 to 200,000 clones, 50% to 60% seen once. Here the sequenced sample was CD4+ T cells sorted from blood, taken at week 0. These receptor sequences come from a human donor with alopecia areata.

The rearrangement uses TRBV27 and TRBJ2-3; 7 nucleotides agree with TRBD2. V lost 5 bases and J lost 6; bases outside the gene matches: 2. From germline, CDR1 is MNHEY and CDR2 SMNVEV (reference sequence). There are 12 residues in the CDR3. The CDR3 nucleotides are TGTGCCAGCAGTACGCGGGGGGATACGCAGTATTTT. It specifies CASSTRGDTQYF.

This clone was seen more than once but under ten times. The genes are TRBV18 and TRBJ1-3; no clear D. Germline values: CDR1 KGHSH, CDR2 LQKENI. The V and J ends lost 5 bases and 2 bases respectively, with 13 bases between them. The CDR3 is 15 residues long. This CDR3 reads CASSAGPQTGNTIYF. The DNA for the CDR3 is TGTGCCAGCTCAGCCGGGCCCCAGACTGGAAACACCATATATTTT.

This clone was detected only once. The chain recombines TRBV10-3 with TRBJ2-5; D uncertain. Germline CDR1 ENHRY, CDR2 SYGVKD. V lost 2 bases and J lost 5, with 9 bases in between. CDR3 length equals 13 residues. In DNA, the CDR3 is TGTGCCATCAGTGAGCAGCGTGGGGAGACCCAGTACTTC. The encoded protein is CAISEQRGETQYF.

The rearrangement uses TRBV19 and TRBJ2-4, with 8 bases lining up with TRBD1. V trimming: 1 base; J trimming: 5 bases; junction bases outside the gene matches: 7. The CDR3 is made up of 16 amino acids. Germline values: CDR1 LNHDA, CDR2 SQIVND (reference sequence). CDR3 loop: CASSIASGTGQNIQYF. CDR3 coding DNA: TGTGCCAGTAGTATAGCCTCCGGGACAGGCCAAAACATTCAGTACTTC.

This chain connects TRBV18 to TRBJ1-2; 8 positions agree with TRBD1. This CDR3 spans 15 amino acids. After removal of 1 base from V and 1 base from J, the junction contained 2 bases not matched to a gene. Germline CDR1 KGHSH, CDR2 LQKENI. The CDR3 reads CASSPRQGNNYGYTF. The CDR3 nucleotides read TGTGCCAGCTCACCACGACAGGGGAATAACTATGGCTACACCTTC.

CDR3 in DNA: TGCGCCAGCAGCCACGGAAGAGGGAATTCACCCCTCCACTTT. Translation: CASSHGRGNSPLHF. The chain carries TRBV4-1 and TRBJ1-6; no reliable D call. CDR3 length equals 14 residues. Looked up from germline, CDR1 is MGHRA and CDR2 is YSYEKL. Trimming removed 3 bases at V and 7 bases at J, with 10 bases between.

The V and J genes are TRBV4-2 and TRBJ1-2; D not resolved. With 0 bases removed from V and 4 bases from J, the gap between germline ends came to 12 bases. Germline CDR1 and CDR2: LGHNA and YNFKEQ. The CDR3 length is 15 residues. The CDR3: CASSQETELSYGYTF. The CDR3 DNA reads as TGTGCCAGCAGCCAAGAAACAGAGTTGAGCTATGGCTACACCTTC.

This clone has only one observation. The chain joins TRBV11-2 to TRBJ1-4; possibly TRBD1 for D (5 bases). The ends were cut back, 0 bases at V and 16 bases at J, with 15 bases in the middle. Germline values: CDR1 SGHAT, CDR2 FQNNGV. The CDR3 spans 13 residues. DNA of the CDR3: TGTGCCAGCAGCTTAGACGACAGACTAGGGAAGTTTTTT. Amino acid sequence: CASSLDDRLGKFF.

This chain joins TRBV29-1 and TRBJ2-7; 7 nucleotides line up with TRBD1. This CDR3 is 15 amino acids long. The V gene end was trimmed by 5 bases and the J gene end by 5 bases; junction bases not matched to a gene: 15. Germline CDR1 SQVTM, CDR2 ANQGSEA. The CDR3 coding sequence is TGCAGCGTTTTGCCGCCGGGACAGCGGATCGACGAGCAGTACTTC. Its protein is CSVLPPGQRIDEQYF.

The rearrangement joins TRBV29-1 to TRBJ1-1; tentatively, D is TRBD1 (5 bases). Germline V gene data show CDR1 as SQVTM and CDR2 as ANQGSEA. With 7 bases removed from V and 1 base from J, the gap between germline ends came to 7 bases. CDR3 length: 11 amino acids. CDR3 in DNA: TGCAGCGGGACACAGAACACTGAAGCTTTCTTT. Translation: CSGTQNTEAFF.

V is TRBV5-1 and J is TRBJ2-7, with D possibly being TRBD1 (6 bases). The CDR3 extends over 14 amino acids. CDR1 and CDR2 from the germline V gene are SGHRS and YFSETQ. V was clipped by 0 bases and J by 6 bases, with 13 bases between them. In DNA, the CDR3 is TGCGCCAGCAGCTTGGTACACCGGGACATCGAGCAGTACTTC. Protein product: CASSLVHRDIEQYF.

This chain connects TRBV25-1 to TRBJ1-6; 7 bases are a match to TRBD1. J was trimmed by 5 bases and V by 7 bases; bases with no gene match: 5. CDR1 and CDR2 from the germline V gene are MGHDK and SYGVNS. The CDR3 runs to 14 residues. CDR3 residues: CASKRDSDNSPLHF. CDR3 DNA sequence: TGTGCCAGCAAGCGGGACAGCGATAATTCACCCCTCCACTTT.

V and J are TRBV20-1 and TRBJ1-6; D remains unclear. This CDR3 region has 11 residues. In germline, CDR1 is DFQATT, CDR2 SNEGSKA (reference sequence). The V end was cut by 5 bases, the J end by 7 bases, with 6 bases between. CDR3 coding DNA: TGCAGTGCTGGGCCCAATTCACCCCTCCACTTT. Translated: CSAGPNSPLHF.

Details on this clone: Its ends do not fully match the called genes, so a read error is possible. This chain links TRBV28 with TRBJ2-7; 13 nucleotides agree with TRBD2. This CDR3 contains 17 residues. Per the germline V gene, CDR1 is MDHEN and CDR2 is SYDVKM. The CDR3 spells CASSSLLRLAGGRSTSF. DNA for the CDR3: TGTGCCAGCAGTTCCCTTTTAAGACTAGCGGGGGGCCGCTCGACCAGCTTC.

CDR3 nucleotide sequence: TGTGCCAGCAGCCAAGACCGGGGCGGGGAGCTGTTTTTT. Protein: CASSQDRGGELFF. The rearrangement uses TRBV14 and TRBJ2-2; tentatively, D is TRBD2 (5 bases). CDR1 and CDR2 (germline): SGHDN, FVKESK. There are 13 residues in the CDR3. V lost 0 bases and J 7 bases, leaving 6 bases between the germline ends.

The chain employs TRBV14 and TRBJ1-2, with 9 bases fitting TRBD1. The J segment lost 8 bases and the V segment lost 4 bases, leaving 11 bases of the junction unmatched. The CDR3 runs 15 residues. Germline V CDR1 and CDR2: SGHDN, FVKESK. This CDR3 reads CASSPLGTGTRGYTF. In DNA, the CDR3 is TGTGCCAGCAGCCCCCTCGGGACAGGGACGAGAGGCTACACCTTC.

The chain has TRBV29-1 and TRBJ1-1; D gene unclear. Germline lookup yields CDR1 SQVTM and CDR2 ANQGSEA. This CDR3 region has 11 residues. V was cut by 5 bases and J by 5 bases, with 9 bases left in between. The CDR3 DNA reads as TGCAGCGTTCGGACTGGGACTGAAGCTTTCTTT. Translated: CSVRTGTEAFF.

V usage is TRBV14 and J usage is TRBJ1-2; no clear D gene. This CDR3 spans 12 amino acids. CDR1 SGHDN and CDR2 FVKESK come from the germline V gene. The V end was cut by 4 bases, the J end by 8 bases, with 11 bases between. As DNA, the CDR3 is TGTGCCAGCAGCCCACTCCCCGGCGGCTACACCTTC. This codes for CASSPLPGGYTF.

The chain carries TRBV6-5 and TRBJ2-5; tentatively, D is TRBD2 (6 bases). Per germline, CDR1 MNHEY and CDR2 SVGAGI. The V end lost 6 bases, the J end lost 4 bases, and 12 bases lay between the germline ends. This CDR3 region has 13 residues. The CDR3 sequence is CASSRERAETQYF. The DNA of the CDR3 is TGTGCCAGCAGCCGGGAGCGAGCAGAGACCCAGTACTTC.

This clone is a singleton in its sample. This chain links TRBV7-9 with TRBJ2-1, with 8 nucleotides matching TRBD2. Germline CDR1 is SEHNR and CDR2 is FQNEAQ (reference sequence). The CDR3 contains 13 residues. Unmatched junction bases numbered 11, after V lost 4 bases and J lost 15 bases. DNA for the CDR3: TGTGCCAGCAGCTCACAGGGACTAGGGGAGGCGTTCTTC. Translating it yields CASSSQGLGEAFF.

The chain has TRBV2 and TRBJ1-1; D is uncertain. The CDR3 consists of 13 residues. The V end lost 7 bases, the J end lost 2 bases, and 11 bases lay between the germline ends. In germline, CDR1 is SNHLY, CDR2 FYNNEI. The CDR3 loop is CASTQLENTEAFF. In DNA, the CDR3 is TGTGCCAGCACCCAGCTGGAAAACACTGAAGCTTTCTTT.

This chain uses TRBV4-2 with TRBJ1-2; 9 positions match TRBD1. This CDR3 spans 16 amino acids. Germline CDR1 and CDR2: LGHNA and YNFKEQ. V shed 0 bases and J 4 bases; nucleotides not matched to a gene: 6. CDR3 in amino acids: CASSQDRTGDGYGYTF. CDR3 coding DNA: TGTGCCAGCAGCCAAGACCGGACAGGGGATGGCTATGGCTACACCTTC.

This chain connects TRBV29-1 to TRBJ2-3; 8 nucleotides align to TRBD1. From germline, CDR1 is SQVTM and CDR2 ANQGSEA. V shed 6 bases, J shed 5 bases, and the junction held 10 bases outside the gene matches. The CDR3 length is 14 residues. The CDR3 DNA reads TGCAGCGTAGCCCACGGACAGGGAATAGATACGCAGTATTTT. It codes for CSVAHGQGIDTQYF.

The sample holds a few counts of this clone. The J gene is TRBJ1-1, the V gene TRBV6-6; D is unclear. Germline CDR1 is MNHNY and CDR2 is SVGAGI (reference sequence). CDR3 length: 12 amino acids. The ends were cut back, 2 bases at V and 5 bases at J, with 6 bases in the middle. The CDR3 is CASSYGVTEAFF. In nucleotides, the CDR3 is TGTGCCAGCAGTTACGGGGTTACTGAAGCTTTCTTT.

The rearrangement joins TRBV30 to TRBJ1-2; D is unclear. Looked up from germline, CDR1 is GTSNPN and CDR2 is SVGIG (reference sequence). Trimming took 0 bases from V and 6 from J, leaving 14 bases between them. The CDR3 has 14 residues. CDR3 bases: TGTGCCTGGAGTGTACGGCTTAATTTAGATGGCTACACCTTC. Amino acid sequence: CAWSVRLNLDGYTF.